These 20 T cell receptor beta chains share one sample of origin, sequenced in a study of blood T cell repertoires in COVID-19. Using immunoSEQ multiplex PCR, the repertoire was profiled, and TCRdb retains in-frame clones only, with some absent. The sample has tens of thousands of clones; more than 75% are singletons. Sequencing input: peripheral blood. The receptors originated from a man of 80 years or more with acute or convalescent COVID-19.

This sequence joins TRBV7-8 and TRBJ1-6; 7 nucleotides agree with TRBD1. The CDR3 contains 16 residues. CDR1 and CDR2 from the germline V gene are SGHVS and FQNEAQ. The junction had 10 bases not matched to a gene; V was cut back by 1 base and J by 10 bases. The chain's CDR3 is CASSLGPTGKGSPLHF. In DNA form, the CDR3 reads TGTGCCAGCAGCTTAGGACCGACAGGGAAGGGATCACCCCTCCACTTT. The full variable domain, rest sourced from reference TRBV7-8 and TRBJ1-6, is GAGVSQSPRYKVAKRGQDVALRCDPISGHVSLFWYQQALGQGPEFLTYFQNEAQLDKSGLPSDRFFAERPEGSVSTLKIQRTQQEDSAVYLCASSLGPTGKGSPLHFGNGTRLTVT.

The rearrangement links TRBV9 to TRBJ2-1, with 7 positions matching TRBD2. The junction had 9 bases not matched to a gene; V was cut back by 3 bases and J by 9 bases. The CDR3 sequence is 14 residues long. Germline CDR1 reads SGDLS; CDR2 reads YYNGEE. The CDR3 nucleotides read TGTGCCAGCAGCGATTACCCGACTAGCAGTGAGCAGTTCTTC. It encodes CASSDYPTSSEQFF.

The V and J genes are TRBV11-2 and TRBJ1-1; no definite D call. CDR3 length: 13 residues. Germline V CDR1 and CDR2: SGHAT, FQNNGV. V was shortened by 1 base and J by 5 bases, with 8 bases between the two germline ends. DNA for the CDR3: TGTGCCAGCAGCTTAGTTCAGAGGACTGAAGCTTTCTTT. Translation gives CASSLVQRTEAFF.

The chain joins TRBV5-1 to TRBJ1-1; D possibly corresponds to TRBD1 (6 bases). Looked up from germline, CDR1 is SGHRS and CDR2 is YFSETQ. The CDR3 has 17 amino acids. Trimming pared 1 base from V and 1 base from J, leaving 17 bases between. The CDR3 DNA follows: TGCGCCAGCAGCTTGTCTTTGACAGGCCGTGAGAACACTGAAGCTTTCTTT. Protein sequence: CASSLSLTGRENTEAFF.

This clone has a handful of counts. CDR3 loop: CASSWTGGTEAFF. DNA for the CDR3: TGTGCCAGCAGTTGGACAGGGGGTACTGAAGCTTTCTTT. V is TRBV6-2 or TRBV6-3 and J is TRBJ1-1; TRBD1 matches at 10 bases. Per the germline V gene, CDR1 is MNHEY and CDR2 is SVGEGT. The trim removed 4 bases at V and 5 bases at J, leaving 1 base unmatched. The CDR3 sequence is 13 residues long.

The gene calls are TRBV24-1 and TRBJ1-2; D is perhaps TRBD1 (5 bases). The CDR3 has 12 residues. Trimming removed 4 bases at V and 5 bases at J, with 7 bases between. Germline V CDR1 and CDR2: KGHDR, SFDVKD. The CDR3 protein is CATSDAGYGYTF. CDR3 nucleotides: TGTGCCACCAGTGACGCAGGGTATGGCTACACCTTC.

The V and J genes are TRBV18 and TRBJ1-2, with 7 nucleotides matching TRBD1. The CDR3 runs to 14 residues. The germline V gene encodes CDR1 KGHSH and CDR2 LQKENI. The ends lost 1 base at V and 2 bases at J; junction bases unmatched: 1. This chain's CDR3 is CASSPQTGNYGYTF. The DNA of the CDR3 is TGTGCCAGCTCACCACAGACAGGGAACTATGGCTACACCTTC.

The chain has TRBV3-1 (or the pseudogene TRBV3-2) and TRBJ1-5, with 7 bases that match TRBD1. CDR3 length equals 12 residues. In germline, CDR1 is LGHDT, CDR2 YNNKEL (reference sequence). The ends lost 8 bases at V and 9 bases at J; junction bases unmatched: 7. CDR3 sequence (DNA): TGTGCCAGCGGAGAACAGGGGTCGCCCCAGCATTTT. It yields the protein CASGEQGSPQHF.

The chain carries TRBV7-2 and TRBJ2-7, with 8 positions matching TRBD2. Germline V gives CDR1 SGHTA, CDR2 FQGNSA. V lost 2 bases, J lost 0 bases, and 6 bases stayed unmatched. The CDR3 is 16 residues long. The CDR3 is CASSLRSGGSSYEQYF. Here the CDR3 DNA reads TGTGCCAGCAGCTTAAGAAGCGGGGGAAGCTCCTACGAGCAGTACTTC. The full variable domain, rest sourced from reference TRBV7-2 and TRBJ2-7, is GAGVSQSPSNKVTEKGKDVELRCDPISGHTALYWYRQSLGQGLEFLIYFQGNSAPDKSGLPSDRFSAERTGGSVSTLTIQRTQQEDSAVYLCASSLRSGGSSYEQYFGPGTRLTVT.

This chain joins TRBV11-2 and TRBJ2-7; 7 nucleotides match TRBD1. CDR1 is SGHAT, CDR2 FQNNGV, per germline. With 1 base clipped from V and 1 base from J, the junction kept 10 bases outside the gene matches. This CDR3 is 17 amino acids long. CDR3 DNA: TGTGCCAGCAGCTTAGCACGCCGGAGACAGGGTTCCTACGAGCAGTACTTC. Amino acid sequence: CASSLARRRQGSYEQYF.

The chain joins TRBV5-6 to TRBJ1-4; D is uncertain. This CDR3 contains 15 residues. Germline V CDR1 and CDR2: SGHDT, YYEEEE. The V and J ends lost 4 bases and 4 bases respectively, with 14 bases between them. CDR3 in amino acids: CASSGQSGLNEKLFF. The CDR3 DNA sequence: TGTGCCAGCAGCGGGCAGAGTGGCCTTAATGAAAAACTGTTTTTT.

This clone was seen a single time. This sequence joins TRBV7-6 and TRBJ2-3, with 8 positions matching TRBD2. The CDR3 is 16 amino acids. Trimming took 2 bases from V and 3 from J; bases not matched to a gene: 7. Germline V gene sequence: CDR1 SGHVS, CDR2 FNYEAQ. This chain's CDR3 is CASSLLGGTRTDTQYF. The CDR3 nucleotides read TGTGCCAGCAGCTTACTGGGGGGGACTAGGACAGATACGCAGTATTTT.

The gene calls are TRBV2 and TRBJ1-5; D uncertain. The CDR3 is 13 amino acids. Per the germline V gene, CDR1 is SNHLY and CDR2 is FYNNEI. Trimming took 4 bases from V and 2 from J, leaving 6 bases between them. The CDR3 DNA is TGTGCCAGCAGTGTTAGTGGCAATCAGCCCCAGCATTTT. Its protein is CASSVSGNQPQHF.

The V and J genes are TRBV11-3 and TRBJ2-1, with 9 bases that match TRBD2. Trimming cost V 4 bases and J 8 bases; bases outside gene matches: 9. Looked up from germline, CDR1 is SGHNT and CDR2 is YENEEA. This CDR3 contains 15 residues. The CDR3 coding sequence is TGTGCCAGCAGCTCCTTTAGCGGGAGCGGTCATGAGCAGTTCTTC. It translates to CASSSFSGSGHEQFF. The entire variable domain, with the rest obtained from reference TRBV11-3 and TRBJ2-1, is as follows: EAGVVQSPRYKIIEKKQPVAFWCNPISGHNTLYWYLQNLGQGPELLIRYENEEAVDDSQLPKDRFSAERLKGVDSTLKIQPAELGDSAVYLCASSSFSGSGHEQFFGPGTRLTVL.

The gene calls are TRBV27 and TRBJ2-2; D gene ambiguous. The germline CDR1 and CDR2 sequences are MNHEY and SMNVEV (reference sequence). The V end was cut by 0 bases, the J end by 0 bases, with 8 bases between. The CDR3 runs 16 residues. CDR3 sequence (DNA): TGTGCCAGCAGTTTATCCACCAGCGCGAACACCGGGGAGCTGTTTTTT. As protein: CASSLSTSANTGELFF.

The rearrangement joins TRBV4-1 to TRBJ2-2; 8 bases fit TRBD1. Germline CDR1 is MGHRA and CDR2 is YSYEKL. The V gene end was trimmed by 4 bases and the J gene end by 5 bases; junction bases not matched to a gene: 9. CDR3 length equals 16 residues. The CDR3 region is CASSRRTGMGTGELFF. The CDR3 DNA reads TGCGCCAGCAGCCGTCGGACAGGGATGGGGACCGGGGAGCTGTTTTTT.

This chain links TRBV25-1 with TRBJ1-4, with 8 bases lining up with TRBD1. Germline assignment: CDR1 MGHDK and CDR2 SYGVNS. V was pared by 4 bases and J by 1 base, with 5 bases of the junction left unmatched. This CDR3 region has 16 residues. The DNA for the CDR3 is TGTGCCAGCAGTGTCCGCACAGGGGGAACTAATGAAAAACTGTTTTTT. Its translation: CASSVRTGGTNEKLFF.

The V gene is TRBV19, the J gene TRBJ2-3, with 8 bases that match TRBD2. The V and J ends lost 0 bases and 6 bases, in that order; junction bases with no gene match: 11. Germline CDR1 and CDR2: LNHDA and SQIVND (reference sequence). This CDR3 is 17 amino acids long. The CDR3 spells CASSIDLGLGTADTQYF. CDR3 coding DNA: TGTGCCAGTAGTATAGATCTGGGACTAGGGACCGCGGATACGCAGTATTTT. Variable domain in full (rest from reference TRBV19 and TRBJ2-3): DGGITQSPKYLFRKEGQNVTLSCEQNLNHDAMYWYRQDPGQGLRLIYYSQIVNDFQKGDIAEGYSVSREKKESFPLTVTSAQKNPTAFYLCASSIDLGLGTADTQYFGPGTRLTVL.

The chain carries TRBV6-1 and TRBJ1-2, with no clear D. V lost 0 bases, J lost 4 bases, and 12 bases lay in between. This CDR3 is built from 15 residues. Germline lookup yields CDR1 MNHNS and CDR2 SASEGT. The DNA for the CDR3 is TGTGCCAGCAGTGAAGCGGTCTCGCACGGCTATGGCTACACCTTC. This gives the protein CASSEAVSHGYGYTF.

This chain joins TRBV11-2 and TRBJ2-1; perhaps TRBD2 as D (5 bases). V was clipped by 0 bases and J by 0 bases, with 9 bases between them. In germline, CDR1 is SGHAT, CDR2 FQNNGV. This CDR3 region has 16 residues. CDR3 sequence reads: CASSLDYAGSYNEQFF. The CDR3 DNA reads as TGTGCCAGCAGCTTAGATTATGCGGGCTCCTACAATGAGCAGTTCTTC.